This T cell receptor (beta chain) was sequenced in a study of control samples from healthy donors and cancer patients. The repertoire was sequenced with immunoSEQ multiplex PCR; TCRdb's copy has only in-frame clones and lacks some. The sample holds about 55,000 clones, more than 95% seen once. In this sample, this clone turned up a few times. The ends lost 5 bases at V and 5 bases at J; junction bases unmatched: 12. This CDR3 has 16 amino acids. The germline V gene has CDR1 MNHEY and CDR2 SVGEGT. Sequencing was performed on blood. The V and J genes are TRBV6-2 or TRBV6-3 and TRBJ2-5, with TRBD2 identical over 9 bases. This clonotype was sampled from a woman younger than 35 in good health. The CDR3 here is CASSDLSAGGLETQYF. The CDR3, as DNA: TGTGCCAGCAGTGACTTGAGTGCGGGGGGGCTGGAGACCCAGTACTTC.